The TCR beta chain under discussion was sequenced for a study of control samples from healthy donors and cancer patients. Profiled with immunoSEQ multiplex PCR; TCRdb holds only in-frame clones, not every one. The table includes about 49,000 clones, around nine tenths detected once. Trimming left V 10 bases short and J 0 bases short, with 16 bases between. The germline V gene encodes CDR1 SGHTA and CDR2 FQGNSA. The CDR3 length is 15 residues. The sequence was obtained from a man aged 30-40 years with colorectal cancer. V is TRBV7-2 and J is TRBJ1-3, with D unresolved. The sample consisted of PBMCs. CDR3 sequence (DNA): TGTGCCAACCTAGGTATCGGACCCTCTGGAAACACCATATATTTT. Translating gives CANLGIGPSGNTIYF.